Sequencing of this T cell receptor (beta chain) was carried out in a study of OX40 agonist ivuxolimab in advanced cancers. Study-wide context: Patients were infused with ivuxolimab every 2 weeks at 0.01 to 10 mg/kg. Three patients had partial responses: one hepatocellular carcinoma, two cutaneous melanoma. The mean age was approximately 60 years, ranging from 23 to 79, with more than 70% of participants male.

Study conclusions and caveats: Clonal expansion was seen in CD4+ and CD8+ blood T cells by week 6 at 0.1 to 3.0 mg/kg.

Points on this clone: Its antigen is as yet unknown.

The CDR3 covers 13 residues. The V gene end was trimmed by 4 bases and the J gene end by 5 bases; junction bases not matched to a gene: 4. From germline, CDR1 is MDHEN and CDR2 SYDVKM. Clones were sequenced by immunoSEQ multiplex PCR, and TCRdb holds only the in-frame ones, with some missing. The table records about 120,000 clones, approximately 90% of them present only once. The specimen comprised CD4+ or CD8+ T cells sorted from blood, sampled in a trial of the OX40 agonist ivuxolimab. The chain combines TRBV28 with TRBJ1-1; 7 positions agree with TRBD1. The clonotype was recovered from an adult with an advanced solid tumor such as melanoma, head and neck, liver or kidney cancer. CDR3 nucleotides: TGTGCCAGCAGTTCAGCAGGGGGAACTGAAGCTTTCTTT. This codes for CASSSAGGTEAFF.